This T cell receptor beta chain was identified during a study of T cells after posttransplantation cyclophosphamide. The study's findings and limits: Donor CD8+ memory clones often dominated recipient blood repertoires at later times. After PTCy, TRB diversity resembled that of CNI/methotrexate controls. TRB overlap between skin or GI tissue T cells and blood was limited.

Data came from immunoSEQ multiplex PCR; TCRdb stores just in-frame clones and leaves some out. The sample presents about 36,000 clones, none singletons. This clone occurred many times. The target antigen is unknown. Peripheral blood was collected from the related graft donor on the marrow donation day. Germline V gene lookup returns CDR1 SGHRS and CDR2 YFSETQ. The V segment lost 2 bases and the J segment 0 bases; nucleotides outside the gene matches: 5. This CDR3 is 18 amino acids long. The gene calls are TRBV5-1 and TRBJ1-6; 10 nucleotides align to TRBD1. The receptor's source is a girl aged 5-17 years in good health, CMV-negative, and a related stem cell transplant donor. The sample taken for sequencing was PBMCs. This CDR3 reads CASSLGQGGSSYNSPLHF. CDR3 sequence (DNA): TGCGCCAGCAGCTTAGGACAGGGGGGCAGCTCCTATAATTCACCCCTCCACTTT.